One sample yielded the 20 T cell receptor beta chains listed below, sequenced in a study of blood T cell repertoires in COVID-19. The data were produced by immunoSEQ multiplex PCR, yet TCRdb's version contains in-frame clones alone and is incomplete. The profile shows 300,000 to 350,000 clones, about nine tenths of them singletons. Sequenced input: peripheral blood. Receptors originate from a young man with active or convalescent COVID-19.

The rearrangement links TRBV7-9 to TRBJ2-7; 8 nucleotides line up with TRBD2. The CDR3 length is 19 residues. Trimming removed 5 bases from V and 3 bases from J; junction bases left unmatched: 21. CDR1 is SEHNR and CDR2 is FQNEAQ in the germline V gene (reference sequence). In DNA, the CDR3 is TGTGCCAGCAGCCCCCGACCCAGCGGGGGTCCGGGGGTTTTCTACGAGCAGTACTTC. Residues: CASSPRPSGGPGVFYEQYF.

The sample holds one count of this clone. The chain uses TRBV6-2 or TRBV6-3 and TRBJ2-5; 8 positions agree with TRBD2. The J segment lost 5 bases and the V segment lost 4 bases, leaving 6 bases of the junction unmatched. The CDR3 is 14 residues long. Germline lookup yields CDR1 MNHEY and CDR2 SVGEGT. CDR3: CASSSGGARETQYF. The CDR3 DNA sequence: TGTGCCAGCAGTTCCGGGGGGGCTCGGGAGACCCAGTACTTC.

The genes are TRBV18 and TRBJ1-3; tentative D call: TRBD1 (6 bases). V was cut by 4 bases and J by 1 base, with 8 bases left in between. Germline V CDR1 and CDR2: KGHSH, LQKENI. The CDR3 spans 14 residues. CDR3 protein: CASSLGGSGNTIYF. Here the CDR3 DNA reads TGTGCCAGCTCACTAGGGGGATCTGGAAACACCATATATTTT.

The chain links TRBV28 to TRBJ2-1; D perhaps matches TRBD2 (5 bases). Looked up from germline, CDR1 is MDHEN and CDR2 is SYDVKM. V was clipped by 4 bases and J by 4 bases, with 17 bases between them. The CDR3 runs to 16 residues. The CDR3 region is CASSSPQEGLYNEQFF. The CDR3 bases are TGTGCCAGCAGTTCCCCCCAAGAGGGCCTATACAATGAGCAGTTCTTC.

V and J are TRBV4-3 and TRBJ1-1; D gene ambiguous. This CDR3 contains 16 residues. Germline loops: CDR1 LGHNA, CDR2 YSLEER. The V gene lost 4 bases and the J gene lost 1 base, with 16 bases spanning the gap. Here the CDR3 reads CASSPAGVAPNTEAFF. In DNA form, the CDR3 reads TGCGCCAGCAGCCCGGCGGGAGTAGCCCCGAACACTGAAGCTTTCTTT.

The rearrangement uses TRBV12-3 or TRBV12-4 and TRBJ1-4; perhaps TRBD1 as D (5 bases). The V end was cut by 10 bases, the J end by 3 bases, with 12 bases between. The CDR3 is 13 residues long. The CDR3 coding sequence is TGTGCCACCACCCTAGGGGCTAATGAAAAACTGTTTTTT. Translated: CATTLGANEKLFF.

The CDR3 protein is CASSPDSTSTSPLHF. Written as DNA, the CDR3 is TGTGCCAGCAGCCCTGATAGCACGAGTACTTCACCCCTCCACTTT. This chain uses TRBV7-2 with TRBJ1-6, with D hard to call. CDR1 and CDR2 (germline): SGHTA, FQGNSA. Trimming shortened V by 5 bases and J by 9 bases, and 17 bases separated the two germline ends. The CDR3 runs to 15 residues.

This clone appeared a single time. J is TRBJ1-2 and V is TRBV7-9, with a weak D call TRBD1 (6 bases). The germline V and J ends were trimmed by 6 bases and 4 bases, with 12 bases remaining between them. The CDR3 is 13 amino acids. Germline V CDR1 and CDR2: SEHNR, FQNEAQ (reference sequence). This CDR3 is CASRQGIGYGYTF. CDR3 in DNA: TGTGCCAGCAGACAGGGAATAGGCTATGGCTACACCTTC.

The chain recombines TRBV15 with TRBJ2-2; tentatively, D is TRBD2 (6 bases). The V end was cut by 0 bases, the J end by 9 bases, with 20 bases between. Germline loops: CDR1 LNHNV, CDR2 YYDKDF (reference sequence). This CDR3 region has 17 residues. The CDR3 sequence: CATSRDRGLSSRRELFF. DNA of the CDR3: TGTGCCACCAGCAGAGATCGGGGACTTTCCTCTCGTAGGGAGCTGTTTTTT.

This clone was picked up a small number of times. V is TRBV7-6 and J is TRBJ2-1; 13 bases match TRBD2. The length of the CDR3 is 17 residues. Trimming at V came to 5 bases and at J to 5 bases, leaving 9 bases not matched to a gene. Per germline, CDR1 SGHVS and CDR2 FNYEAQ. DNA for the CDR3: TGTGCCAGCAGCCCAAGACTAGCGGGAGGAGCCCACAATGAGCAGTTCTTC. This gives the protein CASSPRLAGGAHNEQFF.

This chain links TRBV6-4 with TRBJ2-2; 8 bases are shared with TRBD1. The CDR3 runs to 15 residues. The V gene's germline CDR1 is MRHNA and CDR2 SNTAGT. J gave up 4 bases and V 5 bases, and 6 bases lay outside the gene matches. CDR3 residues: CASSPGQGPTGELFF. The CDR3 coding sequence is TGTGCCAGCAGTCCCGGACAGGGACCCACCGGGGAGCTGTTTTTT.

To note about this clone: This specimen includes other DNA sequences encoding the same CDR3. The chain has TRBV11-2 and TRBJ2-7; D is possibly TRBD2 (6 bases). Germline CDR1 SGHAT, CDR2 FQNNGV. The CDR3 runs 12 residues. The V and J ends lost 1 base and 7 bases respectively, with 8 bases between them. The CDR3 DNA is TGTGCCAGCAGCTTAGTGGGGGGAGAGCAGTACTTC. This translates into CASSLVGGEQYF.

For this clone: In the same sample, other DNA sequences code for this CDR3. J is TRBJ2-1 and V is TRBV12-3 or TRBV12-4; no firm D call. The ends were cut back, 5 bases at V and 4 bases at J, with 9 bases in the middle. This CDR3 has 13 amino acids. The CDR3 region has the DNA TGTGCCAGCAGTCCTGGGCTGTACAATGAGCAGTTCTTC. Translating gives CASSPGLYNEQFF.

The chain is built from TRBV18 and TRBJ2-5; D is unresolved. Trimming left V 5 bases short and J 0 bases short, with 10 bases between. The CDR3 loop spans 14 amino acids. The germline V gene has CDR1 KGHSH and CDR2 LQKENI. The CDR3 DNA is TGTGCCAGCTCAACCAGTATCCACCAAGAGACCCAGTACTTC. It codes for CASSTSIHQETQYF. Full variable domain (missing parts from reference TRBV18 and TRBJ2-5): NAGVMQNPRHLVRRRGQEARLRCSPMKGHSHVYWYRQLPEEGLKFMVYLQKENIIDESGMPKERFSAEFPKEGPSILRIQQVVRGDSAAYFCASSTSIHQETQYFGPGTRLLVL.

V and J are TRBV15 and TRBJ1-1, with 9 positions matching TRBD1. The germline CDR1 and CDR2 sequences are LNHNV and YYDKDF (reference sequence). CDR3 size: 18 residues. The junction had 13 bases not matched to a gene; V was cut back by 0 bases and J by 5 bases. CDR3 DNA: TGTGCCACCAGCAGAGATCGGGGACAGGGCAAGGGGAGAACTGAAGCTTTCTTT. This sequence encodes CATSRDRGQGKGRTEAFF.

This clone turned up a few times. The V call is TRBV12-3 or TRBV12-4, the J call TRBJ2-2; D gene unclear. V lost 6 bases and J lost 7, with 9 bases in between. This CDR3 is 12 amino acids long. Here the CDR3 reads CASRARSGELFF. The CDR3 DNA reads as TGTGCCAGCAGAGCCCGTAGCGGGGAGCTGTTTTTT.

The chain carries TRBV28 and TRBJ1-2, with TRBD1 identical over 7 bases. In germline, CDR1 is MDHEN, CDR2 SYDVKM. V lost 3 bases, J lost 7 bases, and 5 bases stayed unmatched. CDR3 length equals 13 residues. The CDR3 region is CASSFTRGLGYTF. CDR3 nucleotides: TGTGCCAGCAGTTTCACTAGGGGGCTTGGCTACACCTTC.

The chain links TRBV5-4 to TRBJ2-1; 11 positions agree with TRBD2. The trim removed 0 bases at V and 15 bases at J, leaving 8 bases unmatched. The CDR3 has 14 residues. Germline V gives CDR1 SGHNT, CDR2 YYREEE (reference sequence). In nucleotides, the CDR3 is TGTGCCAGCAGCTTGGTGGCTAGCGGGGGGCGGTTGTTCTTC. This codes for CASSLVASGGRLFF. Complete variable domain (other parts from reference TRBV5-4 and TRBJ2-1): ETGVTQSPTHLIKTRGQQVTLRCSSQSGHNTVSWYQQALGQGPQFIFQYYREEENGRGNFPPRFSGLQFPNYSSELNVNALELDDSALYLCASSLVASGGRLFFGPGTRLTVL.

The V gene is TRBV25-1, the J gene TRBJ1-1; D is perhaps TRBD1 (5 bases). The germline V and J ends were trimmed by 0 bases and 4 bases, with 9 bases remaining between them. The CDR3 consists of 14 residues. CDR1 and CDR2 from the germline V gene are MGHDK and SYGVNS. The DNA of the CDR3 is TGTGCCAGCAGTGAATACGGGGGTGGCACTGAAGCTTTCTTT. This sequence encodes CASSEYGGGTEAFF.

This clone was seen only once. V and J are TRBV4-1 and TRBJ2-5; 11 nucleotides align to TRBD2. The CDR3 consists of 16 residues. The ends lost 0 bases at V and 2 bases at J; junction bases unmatched: 2. Looked up from germline, CDR1 is MGHRA and CDR2 is YSYEKL. The CDR3 DNA reads as TGCGCCAGCAGCCAAGAACTAGCGGGGGTACAAGAGACCCAGTACTTC. Translation: CASSQELAGVQETQYF.